This TCR beta chain emerged from a study of shared T cell receptors in the human thymus. Method: immunoSEQ multiplex PCR; TCRdb's copy keeps in-frame clones and lacks some. The table has hundreds of thousands of clones, about 89% seen once; the top ten hold about 0.0094%. Trimming took 5 bases from V and 2 from J, leaving 11 bases between them. The CDR3 has 13 amino acids. Germline values: CDR1 SGHKS, CDR2 YYEKEE (reference sequence). The table lists this clone with a count of one. A further study also used this sample, focusing on human thymus T cells.

This chain connects TRBV5-5 to TRBJ2-7; unclear D gene. The sequenced sample was thymocytes. The source is a boy under two years old with a congenital heart defect. Here the CDR3 reads CASSTGFPYEQYF. The CDR3 DNA reads as TGTGCCAGCAGTACCGGGTTTCCCTACGAGCAGTACTTC.